The rows below give T cell receptor beta chains drawn from one sample of a study of cytomegalovirus exposure and HLA in healthy donors. Method: immunoSEQ multiplex PCR; TCRdb's copy keeps in-frame clones and lacks some. Among about 120,000 clones listed, around 87% were seen once. Specimen: PBMCs. The receptors stem from a woman under 30 in good health and CMV-seropositive. Both conserved end residues are part of each CDR3. D genes are given only for firm matches. Not every row has a clone size; where given, it reads once, few, many or a size class.

d_gene	v_gene	abundance	j_gene	CDR3aa	CDR3nt
TRBD1	TRBV13	-	TRBJ2-7	CASSSRWTGESGEQYF	TGTGCCAGCAGCTCCCGTTGGACAGGGGAGAGTGGCGAGCAGTACTTC
-	TRBV7-9	few	TRBJ2-7	CASSRTGSYEQYF	TGTGCCAGCAGCCGTACAGGGTCCTACGAGCAGTACTTC
TRBD1	TRBV2	-	TRBJ2-2	CASIRDRADTGELFF	TGTGCCAGCATCCGGGACAGGGCCGACACCGGGGAGCTGTTTTTT
TRBD1	TRBV13	-	TRBJ2-7	CASSERTGGHEQYF	TGTGCCAGCAGCGAAAGGACAGGGGGCCACGAGCAGTACTTC
-	TRBV5-1	-	TRBJ1-2	CASSFRDGQLNYGYTF	TGCGCCAGCAGCTTCCGTGACGGACAGCTCAACTATGGCTACACCTTC
-	TRBV6-1	-	TRBJ2-7	CASTPLGLSSYEQYF	TGTGCCAGCACCCCCCTGGGGCTAAGCTCCTACGAGCAGTACTTC
TRBD1	TRBV30	once	TRBJ2-7	CAWRRPGQGYEQYF	TGTGCCTGGAGACGACCGGGACAGGGTTACGAGCAGTACTTC
-	TRBV28	-	TRBJ2-1	CASRAVRGEGSYNEQFF	TGTGCCAGCAGGGCGGTGCGGGGAGAGGGCTCCTACAATGAGCAGTTCTTC
-	TRBV5-8	-	TRBJ2-5	CASSSGQLGQETQYF	TGTGCCAGCAGCTCAGGACAGTTGGGCCAAGAGACCCAGTACTTC
-	TRBV25-1	-	TRBJ2-1	CASSRSPSRDSLYNEQFF	TGTGCCAGCAGTCGCTCCCCGAGCCGGGACTCCCTGTACAATGAGCAGTTCTTC
TRBD2	TRBV30	-	TRBJ2-3	CAWGSGGGTDTQYF	TGTGCCTGGGGTAGCGGGGGGGGAACAGATACGCAGTATTTT
TRBD1	TRBV5-4	-	TRBJ2-1	CASSWTQGAYNEQFF	TGTGCCAGCAGCTGGACACAGGGGGCCTACAATGAGCAGTTCTTC
-	TRBV20-1	-	TRBJ1-2	CSSPEDGYTF	TGCAGTTCTCCGGAGGATGGCTACACCTTC
-	TRBV14	few	TRBJ2-5	CASSQGRTPRETQYF	TGTGCCAGCAGCCAAGGACGGACACCTAGGGAGACCCAGTACTTC
TRBD1	TRBV6-1	-	TRBJ1-3	CASRTGSGNTIYF	TGTGCCAGCCGGACAGGGTCCGGAAACACCATATATTTT
-	TRBV30	-	TRBJ1-1	CAWQDIVNTEAFF	TGTGCCTGGCAAGACATCGTGAACACTGAAGCTTTCTTT
TRBD2	TRBV6-6	-	TRBJ2-2	CASSLAGSRFAGELFF	TGTGCCAGCAGTTTAGCGGGTAGTAGATTCGCCGGGGAGCTGTTTTTT
TRBD2	TRBV9	-	TRBJ2-7	CASSLRGVAGPGEQYF	TGTGCCAGCAGCCTCCGGGGGGTAGCGGGGCCTGGGGAGCAGTACTTC
TRBD1	TRBV9	-	TRBJ1-1	CASSSTGGTEAFF	TGTGCCAGCAGCTCTACAGGGGGGACTGAAGCTTTCTTT
-	TRBV7-2	-	TRBJ2-1	CASRRYNEQFF	TGTGCCAGCAGGCGGTACAATGAGCAGTTCTTC
TRBD1	TRBV9	once	TRBJ1-1	CASQGQGTSGTEAFF	TGTGCCAGCCAAGGACAGGGTACTTCGGGCACTGAAGCTTTCTTT
-	TRBV2	once	TRBJ1-5	CASSYVWSSSNQPQHF	TGTGCCAGCAGTTACGTTTGGAGTAGCAGCAATCAGCCCCAGCATTTT
TRBD1	TRBV7-7	-	TRBJ2-3	CASSLGQATTDTQYF	TGTGCTAGCAGCTTAGGACAGGCTACCACAGATACGCAGTATTTT
TRBD2	TRBV9	-	TRBJ2-1	CASSSAGGSSYNEQFF	TGTGCCAGCAGCTCGGCGGGGGGGAGCTCCTACAATGAGCAGTTCTTC
TRBD1	TRBV28	-	TRBJ1-3	CASSYRRLGGRGSGNTIYF	TGTGCCAGCAGTTACCGAAGACTCGGGGGCAGGGGGTCTGGAAACACCATATATTTT
-	TRBV11-3	-	TRBJ2-5	CASSRMGRETQYF	TGTGCCAGCAGCCGCATGGGCAGGGAGACCCAGTACTTC
TRBD1	TRBV30	-	TRBJ2-7	CAWGTGGSYEQYF	TGTGCCTGGGGGACAGGGGGCTCGTACGAGCAGTACTTC
TRBD2	TRBV7-8	-	TRBJ2-3	CASSYRSTSGGITDTQYF	TGTGCCAGCAGCTACCGATCGACTAGCGGGGGAATTACAGATACGCAGTATTTT
TRBD2	TRBV4-2	-	TRBJ2-3	CASSQGLAGFTDTQYF	TGTGCCAGCAGCCAAGGACTAGCGGGTTTCACAGATACGCAGTATTTT
-	TRBV18	-	TRBJ2-4	CASSPIGSGNNIQYF	TGTGCCAGCTCACCGATCGGTTCAGGGAACAACATTCAGTACTTC
-	TRBV4-1	-	TRBJ1-2	CASSQFRGNYGYTF	TGCGCCAGCAGCCAGTTCCGGGGAAACTATGGCTACACCTTC
-	TRBV7-6	few	TRBJ2-5	CASSQKETQYF	TGTGCCAGCAGCCAAAAAGAGACCCAGTACTTC
-	TRBV9	-	TRBJ1-2	CASSPRGWDTNYGYTF	TGTGCCAGCAGCCCGAGGGGCTGGGACACCAACTATGGCTACACCTTC
TRBD1	TRBV19	-	TRBJ1-1	CASSGDPGTGGWTEAFF	TGTGCCAGTAGTGGAGATCCCGGGACAGGGGGCTGGACTGAAGCTTTCTTT
TRBD1	TRBV19	-	TRBJ1-1	CASSSGTGYTEAFF	TGTGCCAGTAGTTCCGGGACAGGATACACTGAAGCTTTCTTT
TRBD1	TRBV27	-	TRBJ1-2	CASSLIGTGGYTF	TGTGCCAGCAGTTTAATCGGGACAGGGGGCTACACCTTC
-	TRBV6-6	-	TRBJ1-2	CASSYSAREKVDTF	TGTGCCAGCAGTTACTCGGCGAGGGAGAAAGTCGACACCTTC
-	TRBV9	-	TRBJ2-1	CASSRGSQSYNEQFF	TGTGCCAGCAGCAGGGGGAGCCAGTCCTACAATGAGCAGTTCTTC
TRBD2	TRBV2	-	TRBJ2-7	CASSLRPAGVLEQYF	TGTGCCAGCAGTCTTCGCCCAGCGGGAGTATTGGAGCAGTACTTC
-	TRBV7-2	-	TRBJ1-1	CASSAGPPRVNTEAFF	TGTGCCAGCAGCGCCGGGCCTCCCAGGGTGAACACTGAAGCTTTCTTT
TRBD1	TRBV19	-	TRBJ2-1	CASSIPVTGVVEQFF	TGTGCCAGTAGTATCCCCGTTACAGGGGTAGTTGAGCAGTTCTTC
TRBD1	TRBV7-3	-	TRBJ2-2	CASRLDRGTGELFF	TGTGCCAGCCGTCTCGACAGGGGCACCGGGGAGCTGTTTTTT
-	TRBV5-1	few	TRBJ2-2	CASSVAGLNTGELFF	TGCGCCAGCAGCGTCGCGGGTTTGAACACCGGGGAGCTGTTTTTT
TRBD2	TRBV27	-	TRBJ2-7	CASSWAGVGYEQYF	TGTGCCAGCAGTTGGGCGGGAGTAGGCTACGAGCAGTACTTC
TRBD2	TRBV11-2	-	TRBJ2-1	CASSLGAGTLRRLNEQFF	TGTGCCAGCAGCTTAGGAGCGGGGACCCTAAGGAGGCTCAATGAGCAGTTCTTC
-	TRBV11-3	-	TRBJ2-3	CASSLGGEDTQYF	TGTGCCAGCAGCTTAGGGGGGGAAGATACGCAGTATTTT
TRBD1	TRBV9	-	TRBJ1-1	CASSGQQGMNTEAFF	TGTGCCAGCAGCGGCCAACAGGGGATGAACACTGAAGCTTTCTTT
TRBD1	TRBV29-1	-	TRBJ1-2	CSVEDRVYGYTF	TGCAGCGTGGAGGACAGGGTATATGGCTACACCTTC
TRBD2	TRBV14	-	TRBJ2-7	CASSRSRGETYEQYF	TGTGCCAGCAGCCGATCGCGGGGGGAAACATACGAGCAGTACTTC
TRBD1	TRBV7-2	few	TRBJ1-2	CASSTGTGSNGYTF	TGTGCCAGCAGCACCGGGACAGGGAGTAATGGCTACACCTTC